These T cell receptor beta chains were read from a single sample in a study of cytomegalovirus exposure and HLA in healthy donors. TCRdb's copy holds only in-frame clones and misses some; the assay was immunoSEQ multiplex PCR. Among roughly 190,000 clones listed, roughly 86% were seen once. What was sequenced was PBMCs. All receptors come from a man between 35 and 55 years old in good health and CMV-seropositive. CDR3s include the opening cysteine and the closing phenylalanine or tryptophan. The order of the fields is V gene, J gene, clone size, D gene, CDR3 DNA, CDR3 protein. The D gene is left open where the match is weak. Only some rows state a clone size, as once, few, many or a class for expanded clones.

TRBV6-5	TRBJ2-7	-	TRBD1	TGTGCCAGCTGGGACAGGCTTTCCTACGAGCAGTACTTC	CASWDRLSYEQYF
TRBV5-1	TRBJ2-7	-	TRBD1	TGCGCCAGCAGCCCACGGGACAGCAGATACGAGCAGTACTTC	CASSPRDSRYEQYF
TRBV4-1	TRBJ2-7	-	TRBD1	TGCGCCAGCAGCCAAGGGACAGGAGTCTACGAGCAGTACTTC	CASSQGTGVYEQYF
TRBV5-1	TRBJ1-1	-	TRBD1	TGCGCCAGCGGACAGGGGGCGGGGAACACTGAAGCTTTCTTT	CASGQGAGNTEAFF
TRBV9	TRBJ2-1	-	-	TGTGCCAGCAGCGTAGTCCCCCAAACGGGATCTAATGAGCAGTTCTTC	CASSVVPQTGSNEQFF
TRBV28	TRBJ1-2	-	-	TGTGCCAGCAGTTTGTTTCAGCGGCGGGGAGATGGCTACACCTTC	CASSLFQRRGDGYTF
TRBV29-1	TRBJ2-5	-	TRBD1	TGCAGCGTTGCTTGGGGACAGAGCGGTGAGACCCAGTACTTC	CSVAWGQSGETQYF
TRBV11-2	TRBJ1-3	-	TRBD1	TGTGCCAGCAGTCCAGACAGGGTAACTGGAAACACCATATATTTT	CASSPDRVTGNTIYF
TRBV5-1	TRBJ1-3	-	-	TGCGCCAGCAGCTTGGAACAGGGAAGAAACACCATATATTTT	CASSLEQGRNTIYF
TRBV2	TRBJ2-7	-	-	TGTGCCAGCAGGAAACACGAAAGCTCCTACGAGCAGTACTTC	CASRKHESSYEQYF
TRBV7-9	TRBJ2-1	-	TRBD2	TGTGCCAGCAGCTTGACTAGCGGGACAGTTGAGCAGTTCTTC	CASSLTSGTVEQFF
TRBV28	TRBJ2-3	once	TRBD1	TGTGCCAGCAGCTTATGGGGACAGGGCCCAGATACGCAGTATTTT	CASSLWGQGPDTQYF
TRBV5-1	TRBJ2-7	-	-	TGCGCCAGCAGCTTGGGGCCGGGGTTCTACGAGCAGTACTTC	CASSLGPGFYEQYF
TRBV5-8	TRBJ2-1	-	-	TGTGCCAGCTTCCTTGTGGGGGGAGGGACAGGTGCCTACAATGAGCAGTTCTTC	CASFLVGGGTGAYNEQFF